These 11 T cell receptor beta chains share one sample of origin, sequenced in a study of identical twins. TCRdb reanalysed the 5' RACE reads using MiXCR and keeps one entry per CDR3 protein. The sample has more than 400,000 distinct CDR3 sequences, roughly 15% seen once; the top ten hold roughly 0.4%. These sequences were also reported in another study, on yellow fever vaccine responses in identical twins.

The sample consisted of CD4+ T cells sorted from blood. The origin of the receptors is a young woman in good health.

Many counts were recorded for this clonotype. J is TRBJ2-3 and V is TRBV10-3; TRBD1 matches 7 bases. Germline values: CDR1 ENHRY, CDR2 SYGVKD. The trim removed 6 bases at V and 4 bases at J, leaving 7 bases unmatched. The CDR3 length is 14 residues. In nucleotides, the CDR3 is TGTGCCATCAGAGGGGACAGTCTGCCAGATACGCAGTATTTT. It encodes CAIRGDSLPDTQYF.

The chain combines TRBV28 with TRBJ2-4, with 11 bases matching TRBD2. The germline CDR1 and CDR2 sequences are MDHEN and SYDVKM. The length of the CDR3 is 18 residues. V lost 4 bases, J lost 0 bases, and 8 bases stayed unmatched. The CDR3 protein is CASSSTSGGLLAKNIQYF. The CDR3 nucleotides are TGTGCCAGCAGTTCAACTAGCGGGGGCCTTCTAGCCAAAAACATTCAGTACTTC.

The chain joins TRBV29-1 to TRBJ2-2, with TRBD1 identical over 9 bases. V was clipped by 4 bases and J by 4 bases; unmatched bases: 4. Looked up from germline, CDR1 is SQVTM and CDR2 is ANQGSEA. This CDR3 spans 14 amino acids. Written as DNA, the CDR3 is TGCAGCGTTGGCCCGGGACAGGGCACCGGGGAGCTGTTTTTT. Its protein is CSVGPGQGTGELFF.

This clonotype was observed at least ten times. CDR3: CASSLRARGRWDYGYTF. For the CDR3, the DNA is TGTGCCAGCAGTTTACGCGCCAGGGGGCGTTGGGACTATGGCTACACCTTC. The chain uses TRBV12-3 or TRBV12-4 and TRBJ1-2, with TRBD1 identical over 8 bases. V dropped 2 bases and J dropped 3; count of bases not matched to a gene: 11. There are 17 residues in the CDR3.

The CDR3 spells CASSLLEGYYPEAFF. In DNA form, the CDR3 reads TGTGCCAGCAGTTTATTGGAGGGCTATTACCCTGAAGCTTTCTTT. This rearrangement joins TRBV12-3 or TRBV12-4 to TRBJ1-1; D remains ambiguous. V was clipped by 2 bases and J by 6 bases, with 16 bases between them. CDR3 length: 15 amino acids.

This clonotype was observed many times. V usage is TRBV10-3 and J usage is TRBJ2-7; possibly TRBD2 for D (5 bases). CDR1 and CDR2 from the germline V gene are ENHRY and SYGVKD. The CDR3 length is 15 residues. Trimming stripped 6 bases from V and 2 bases from J, with 17 bases between. CDR3: CAIRINGSKTYEQYF. The CDR3 DNA is TGTGCCATCAGGATTAATGGGAGTAAGACCTACGAGCAGTACTTC.

The sample holds a few counts of this clonotype. V and J are TRBV2 and TRBJ2-2, with 7 bases aligning to TRBD1. The CDR3 length is 14 residues. CDR1 SNHLY and CDR2 FYNNEI come from the germline V gene. V dropped 4 bases and J dropped 6; count of bases not matched to a gene: 5. In DNA, the CDR3 is TGTGCCAGCAGTGGTCGAGGGGGCTCCGGGGAGCTGTTTTTT. Translating it yields CASSGRGGSGELFF. The variable domain in full, completed from reference TRBV2 and TRBJ2-2, reads EPEVTQTPSHQVTQMGQEVILRCVPISNHLYFYWYRQILGQKVEFLVSFYNNEISEKSEIFDDQFSVERPDGSNFTLKIRSTKLEDSAMYFCASSGRGGSGELFFGEGSRLTVL.

This clonotype has ten or more counts. The chain carries TRBV7-2 and TRBJ1-1, with no clear D. CDR3 length: 14 amino acids. V gave up 8 bases and J gave up 2 bases, with 15 bases separating them. Germline CDR1 SGHTA, CDR2 FQGNSA. CDR3 nucleotides: TGTGCCAGCCGGCCGGGTCCCTCCAACACTGAAGCTTTCTTT. Protein: CASRPGPSNTEAFF.

The rearrangement links TRBV6-1 to TRBJ2-7; D may be TRBD1 or TRBD2 (5 bases each). CDR3 length: 14 amino acids. The V gene's germline CDR1 is MNHNS and CDR2 SASEGT. V was clipped by 5 bases and J by 2 bases, with 13 bases between them. The CDR3 bases are TGTGCCAGCAGTCGGGGACCCGGCCCCTACGAGCAGTACGTC. As protein: CASSRGPGPYEQYV.

The V gene is TRBV18, the J gene TRBJ2-1; 9 bases are a match to TRBD2. V lost 3 bases and J lost 7; bases outside the gene matches: 4. This CDR3 spans 14 amino acids. Looked up from germline, CDR1 is KGHSH and CDR2 is LQKENI. The CDR3 protein is CASSPAGGPNEQFF. In nucleotides, the CDR3 is TGTGCCAGCTCACCGGCGGGAGGGCCGAATGAGCAGTTCTTC.

This clonotype was observed at least ten times. The chain recombines TRBV9 with TRBJ2-5, with 9 bases identical to TRBD1. The CDR3 consists of 16 residues. CDR1 SGDLS and CDR2 YYNGEE come from the germline V gene. After removal of 4 bases from V and 5 bases from J, the junction contained 12 bases not matched to a gene. CDR3 sequence (DNA): TGTGCCAGCAGCTCAGGGACAGGGTTTCGCTCGGAGACCCAGTACTTC. Translated: CASSSGTGFRSETQYF.